Following are 28 T cell receptor beta chains from one sample sequenced in a study of blood T cell repertoires in COVID-19. Libraries were prepared by immunoSEQ multiplex PCR; TCRdb keeps only in-frame clonotypes and omits some of them. Among roughly 150,000 clones listed, around 90% were seen once. Sequenced material: peripheral blood. The source is an elderly woman with COVID-19, enrolled during active disease.

This rearrangement joins TRBV6-2 or TRBV6-3 to TRBJ2-4; 8 bases line up with TRBD1. Germline assignment: CDR1 MNHEY and CDR2 SVGEGT. CDR3 size: 16 residues. V lost 2 bases, J lost 3 bases, and 6 bases stayed unmatched. The CDR3 coding sequence is TGTGCCAGCAGTTACCCGGGGACAGGACACAAAAACATTCAGTACTTC. It codes for CASSYPGTGHKNIQYF.

This chain joins TRBV2 and TRBJ2-7, with TRBD2 matching over 10 bases. Trimming at V came to 6 bases and at J to 4 bases, leaving 9 bases not matched to a gene. Germline V gene lookup returns CDR1 SNHLY and CDR2 FYNNEI. The CDR3 has 15 amino acids. CDR3 in amino acids: CASRGGSGRPYEQYF. The CDR3 nucleotides read TGTGCCAGCAGGGGGGGTAGCGGGAGGCCATACGAGCAGTACTTC. The variable domain in full, with the rest retrieved from reference TRBV2 and TRBJ2-7, is EPEVTQTPSHQVTQMGQEVILRCVPISNHLYFYWYRQILGQKVEFLVSFYNNEISEKSEIFDDQFSVERPDGSNFTLKIRSTKLEDSAMYFCASRGGSGRPYEQYFGPGTRLTVT.

The chain links TRBV9 to TRBJ1-1; D gene ambiguous. The V end lost 0 bases, the J end lost 0 bases, and 9 bases lay between the germline ends. The germline CDR1 and CDR2 sequences are SGDLS and YYNGEE. The CDR3 is 15 residues long. CDR3 nucleotide sequence: TGTGCCAGCAGCGTAGGGGAGGTAATGAACACTGAAGCTTTCTTT. Translated: CASSVGEVMNTEAFF.

The chain combines TRBV6-5 with TRBJ1-4, with 9 bases that match TRBD1. J was trimmed by 8 bases and V by 4 bases; bases with no gene match: 8. The CDR3 consists of 15 residues. The germline V gene has CDR1 MNHEY and CDR2 SVGAGI. The CDR3 region is CASSSSGQGREKLFF. The DNA of the CDR3 is TGTGCCAGCAGTTCCTCGGGACAGGGAAGGGAAAAACTGTTTTTT.

The V and J genes are TRBV4-3 and TRBJ1-2; tentative D call: TRBD1 (6 bases). The germline CDR1 and CDR2 sequences are LGHNA and YSLEER. Trimming took off 3 bases at V and 0 bases at J, with 8 bases between the two ends. The CDR3 consists of 14 residues. CDR3 residues: CASSHGQSNYGYTF. CDR3 in DNA: TGCGCCAGCAGCCATGGACAGTCTAACTATGGCTACACCTTC.

The chain uses TRBV4-3 and TRBJ1-5; 7 bases align to TRBD1. The germline gives CDR1 LGHNA, CDR2 YSLEER. The CDR3 has 16 amino acids. With 0 bases clipped from V and 4 bases from J, the junction kept 6 bases outside the gene matches. For the CDR3, the DNA is TGCGCCAGCAGCCAAGATCCAACAGGGGTGAATCAGCCCCAGCATTTT. This sequence encodes CASSQDPTGVNQPQHF.

This rearrangement joins TRBV19 to TRBJ1-2; 9 nucleotides line up with TRBD1. Germline-derived CDR1 and CDR2 are LNHDA and SQIVND (reference sequence). V was clipped by 5 bases and J by 5 bases; unmatched bases: 12. The length of the CDR3 is 16 residues. CDR3 protein: CASSAPRDRDSYGYTF. In nucleotides, the CDR3 is TGTGCCAGTAGTGCCCCCCGGGACAGGGATTCGTATGGCTACACCTTC.

V gene TRBV7-2 combines with J gene TRBJ1-3; maybe TRBD1 (6 bases). Germline assignment: CDR1 SGHTA and CDR2 FQGNSA. V dropped 2 bases and J dropped 1 base, with 15 bases sitting between them. The CDR3 runs to 17 residues. CDR3 coding DNA: TGTGCCAGCAGCTTAATGGCAGGGGCCAATTCTGGAAACACCATATATTTT. This sequence encodes CASSLMAGANSGNTIYF. Supplemented by reference TRBV7-2 and TRBJ1-3, the full variable domain reads GAGVSQSPSNKVTEKGKDVELRCDPISGHTALYWYRQSLGQGLEFLIYFQGNSAPDKSGLPSDRFSAERTGGSVSTLTIQRTQQEDSAVYLCASSLMAGANSGNTIYFGEGSWLTVV.

In this sample, this clone turned up a few times. This chain uses TRBV28 with TRBJ1-6; TRBD1 agrees at 10 bases. The CDR3 has 15 residues. V lost 2 bases and J lost 10; bases outside the gene matches: 5. Per germline, CDR1 MDHEN and CDR2 SYDVKM. CDR3 bases: TGTGCCAGCAGTTTAGGCGACAGGGGGCGGTCACCCCTCCACTTT. Encoded protein: CASSLGDRGRSPLHF.

This sequence joins TRBV20-1 and TRBJ1-2; 7 bases line up with TRBD1. The V segment lost 3 bases and the J segment 2 bases; nucleotides outside the gene matches: 9. Germline V CDR1 and CDR2: DFQATT, SNEGSKA (reference sequence). This CDR3 comprises 15 residues. The CDR3 DNA follows: TGCAGTGCTAGTCCCACAGGGGACTTCAACTATGGCTACACCTTC. Protein sequence: CSASPTGDFNYGYTF.

The rearrangement uses TRBV28 and TRBJ2-5; unclear D gene. CDR3 length: 14 residues. Germline V gene sequence: CDR1 MDHEN, CDR2 SYDVKM. V was pared by 6 bases and J by 5 bases, with 16 bases between. CDR3 region: CASRPSFSPETQYF. In DNA, the CDR3 is TGTGCCAGCAGGCCGAGCTTTTCCCCCGAGACCCAGTACTTC.

The chain couples TRBV12-3 or TRBV12-4 to TRBJ2-1; 12 bases align to TRBD2. Trimming at V came to 5 bases and at J to 15 bases, leaving 8 bases not matched to a gene. The CDR3 extends over 13 amino acids. The CDR3: CASSSPGLAGGFF. In DNA form, the CDR3 reads TGTGCCAGCAGTAGCCCGGGACTAGCGGGTGGGTTCTTC.

The rearrangement joins TRBV10-2 to TRBJ2-2, with a possible D match to TRBD1 (5 bases). Deletions cut 7 bases from V and 5 bases from J, with 11 bases between. The length of the CDR3 is 13 residues. Germline V lookup: CDR1 WSHSY, CDR2 SAAADI. The DNA of the CDR3 is TGCGCCAGCACCCTGACAGCGACCGGGGAGCTGTTTTTT. This sequence encodes CASTLTATGELFF.

The table lists this clone with a few counts. The chain has TRBV10-3 and TRBJ1-1; D is uncertain. CDR3 length: 13 amino acids. CDR1 ENHRY and CDR2 SYGVKD come from the germline V gene. Deletions cut 7 bases from V and 4 bases from J, with 13 bases between. The CDR3 coding sequence is TGTGCCATCACGGGAGACTCGGGCACTGAAGCTTTCTTT. The encoded protein is CAITGDSGTEAFF.

This clone was counted once. This rearrangement joins TRBV28 to TRBJ1-1; D perhaps matches TRBD1 (5 bases). CDR1 and CDR2 (germline): MDHEN, SYDVKM. This CDR3 is built from 15 residues. V was shortened by 2 bases and J by 0 bases, with 10 bases between the two germline ends. In DNA form, the CDR3 reads TGTGCCAGCAGTTTAGGCGGAGGGGTGAACACTGAAGCTTTCTTT. Encoded protein: CASSLGGGVNTEAFF.

The genes are TRBV6-6 and TRBJ1-5; D not resolved. Looked up from germline, CDR1 is MNHNY and CDR2 is SVGAGI (reference sequence). Trimming left V 6 bases short and J 5 bases short, with 5 bases between. There are 11 residues in the CDR3. DNA of the CDR3: TGTGCCAGCAGAGCGGATCAGCCCCAGCATTTT. It specifies CASRADQPQHF.

This chain joins TRBV6-5 and TRBJ2-1; D ambiguous. The length of the CDR3 is 12 residues. Trimming shortened V by 4 bases and J by 5 bases, and 6 bases separated the two germline ends. CDR1 and CDR2 from the germline V gene are MNHEY and SVGAGI. The CDR3 bases are TGTGCCAGCAGTTTGACAAACAATGAGCAGTTCTTC. It is translated as CASSLTNNEQFF.

CDR3 DNA sequence: TGCGCCAGCAGCGTTACAGAGAACACTGAAGCTTTCTTT. This translates into CASSVTENTEAFF. The gene calls are TRBV5-1 and TRBJ1-1; D call uncertain. Trimming took off 4 bases at V and 1 base at J, with 8 bases between the two ends. The CDR3 has 13 amino acids. The germline V gene has CDR1 SGHRS and CDR2 YFSETQ. Full variable domain (rest looked up from reference TRBV5-1 and TRBJ1-1): KAGVTQTPRYLIKTRGQQVTLSCSPISGHRSVSWYQQTPGQGLQFLFEYFSETQRNKGNFPGRFSGRQFSNSRSEMNVSTLELGDSALYLCASSVTENTEAFFGQGTRLTVV.

The chain combines TRBV5-1 with TRBJ2-7, with D perhaps matching TRBD2 (5 bases). Trimming cost V 7 bases and J 2 bases, with 22 bases left between them. The germline V gene has CDR1 SGHRS and CDR2 YFSETQ. CDR3 length: 16 residues. The chain's CDR3 is CASGRLLGLHAYEQYF. In DNA form, the CDR3 reads TGCGCCAGCGGTCGTCTCCTAGGACTCCACGCCTACGAGCAGTACTTC.

This clone is a singleton in its sample. The chain carries TRBV21-1 and TRBJ2-5; TRBD2, the D gene given by the table, was not confirmed from the DNA. TRBV21-1 is a known pseudogene. This CDR3 comprises 17 residues. DNA of the CDR3: TGTGCCAGCAGCGCCCAGATCGGGACTAGCCAGTCCGAGACCCAGTACTTC. This encodes CASSAQIGTSQSETQYF.

There are many counts of this clone. This sequence joins TRBV5-1 and TRBJ2-7; TRBD1 matches at 7 bases. Per germline, CDR1 SGHRS and CDR2 YFSETQ. V dropped 3 bases and J dropped 2; count of bases not matched to a gene: 5. The CDR3 covers 14 residues. The CDR3 sequence: CASSSQTGTYEQYF. CDR3 sequence (DNA): TGCGCCAGCAGCTCCCAGACAGGGACCTACGAGCAGTACTTC.

This clone is a singleton in its sample. In the same sample, other DNA sequences code for this CDR3. J is TRBJ1-2 and V is TRBV28; 8 bases fit TRBD1. The CDR3 spans 13 residues. The V and J ends lost 8 bases and 3 bases, in that order; junction bases with no gene match: 5. CDR1 and CDR2 (germline): MDHEN, SYDVKM. In DNA, the CDR3 is TGTGCCAGCCAGACAGGGGTAGACTATGGCTACACCTTC. Translating gives CASQTGVDYGYTF.

This chain joins TRBV6-2 or TRBV6-3 and TRBJ2-7; tentatively, D is TRBD2 (7 bases). The CDR3 has 14 amino acids. V dropped 2 bases and J dropped 3 bases, with 11 bases sitting between them. Germline V gene data show CDR1 as MNHEY and CDR2 as SVGEGT. The CDR3: CASSYSGTFYEQYF. CDR3 nucleotides: TGTGCCAGCAGTTACAGCGGGACATTCTACGAGCAGTACTTC.

J is TRBJ1-2 and V is TRBV2; D call uncertain. The CDR3 sequence is 16 residues long. Germline V gives CDR1 SNHLY, CDR2 FYNNEI. V dropped 0 bases and J dropped 6 bases, with 17 bases sitting between them. CDR3 sequence: CASSEATILLSHGYTF. In DNA form, the CDR3 reads TGTGCCAGCAGTGAAGCAACGATCCTCCTGAGCCATGGCTACACCTTC.

This chain joins TRBV7-9 and TRBJ2-5; D possibly corresponds to TRBD1 (5 bases). Trimming took 5 bases from V and 6 from J, leaving 16 bases between them. The CDR3 length is 14 residues. Germline values: CDR1 SEHNR, CDR2 FQNEAQ (reference sequence). CDR3 coding DNA: TGTGCCAGCAGCACAGGTCTTTCTAGGCAGACCCAGTACTTC. It is translated as CASSTGLSRQTQYF.

V gene TRBV20-1 combines with J gene TRBJ1-4; 7 bases fit TRBD1. Trimming removed 3 bases from V and 5 bases from J; junction bases left unmatched: 6. The germline V gene has CDR1 DFQATT and CDR2 SNEGSKA (reference sequence). The CDR3 sequence is 14 residues long. Written as DNA, the CDR3 is TGCAGTGCTAGTCCGACAGGGACAAATGAAAAACTGTTTTTT. It codes for CSASPTGTNEKLFF.

The rearrangement uses TRBV10-2 and TRBJ2-3, with TRBD2 matching 13 bases. Germline V gene sequence: CDR1 WSHSY, CDR2 SAAADI. This CDR3 spans 17 amino acids. Trimming cost V 8 bases and J 5 bases; bases outside gene matches: 13. Here the CDR3 DNA reads TGCGCCAGCTCCGGACTAGCGGGAGCCCGCTTTCAAGATACGCAGTATTTT. This encodes CASSGLAGARFQDTQYF.

The table lists this clone with many counts. This chain connects TRBV2 to TRBJ1-2, with D possibly being TRBD1 (6 bases). The CDR3 covers 13 residues. Trimming pared 5 bases from V and 2 bases from J, leaving 9 bases between. CDR1 and CDR2 (germline): SNHLY, FYNNEI. The CDR3 coding sequence is TGTGCCAGCAGTAACACAGGGAACTATGGCTACACCTTC. Translation gives CASSNTGNYGYTF.